The sample holds a few counts of the clone carrying this T cell receptor beta chain. The antigen is unknown. Making TCR cDNA involved 5'RACE template switching, which added UMIs and a universal primer site. MiXCR, applied by TCRdb to the 5' RACE reads, yields one record per CDR3 protein. The sample lists 620,000 or so distinct CDR3 sequences, 9% to 15% occurring once. Per the germline V gene, CDR1 is SSHAT and CDR2 is FNYEAQ (reference sequence). CDR3 length: 16 amino acids. The V and J ends lost 3 bases and 7 bases, in that order; junction bases with no gene match: 6. This specimen comes from a study of T cells after yellow fever vaccination. Study-wide points: Overall, a small share of clonotypes was seen in both CD4 and CD8 compartments. Reappearance after the booster was observed for most primary-vaccination clones (more than 95% CD4, more than 70% CD8).

The TCR sequence derives from a young man who received the YFV17D yellow fever vaccine. This material consisted of PBMCs, taken on the day of the yellow fever booster vaccination. The V gene is TRBV7-7, the J gene TRBJ2-2, with 12 bases fitting TRBD2. The CDR3 bases are TGTGCCAGCAGCTTGACTCGGACTAGCGGGAACGGGGAGCTGTTTTTT. Protein: CASSLTRTSGNGELFF.